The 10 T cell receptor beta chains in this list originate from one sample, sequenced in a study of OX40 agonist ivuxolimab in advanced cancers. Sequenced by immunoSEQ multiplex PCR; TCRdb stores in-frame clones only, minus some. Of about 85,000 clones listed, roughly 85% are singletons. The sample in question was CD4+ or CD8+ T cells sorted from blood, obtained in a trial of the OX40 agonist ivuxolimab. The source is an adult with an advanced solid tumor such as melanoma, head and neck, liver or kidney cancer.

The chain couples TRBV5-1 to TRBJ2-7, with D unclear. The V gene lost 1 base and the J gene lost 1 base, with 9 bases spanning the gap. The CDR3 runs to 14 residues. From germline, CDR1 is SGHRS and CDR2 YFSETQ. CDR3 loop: CASSLTPPSYEQYF. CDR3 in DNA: TGCGCCAGCAGCTTGACTCCACCTTCCTACGAGCAGTACTTC. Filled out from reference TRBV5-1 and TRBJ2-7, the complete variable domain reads KAGVTQTPRYLIKTRGQQVTLSCSPISGHRSVSWYQQTPGQGLQFLFEYFSETQRNKGNFPGRFSGRQFSNSRSEMNVSTLELGDSALYLCASSLTPPSYEQYFGPGTRLTVT.

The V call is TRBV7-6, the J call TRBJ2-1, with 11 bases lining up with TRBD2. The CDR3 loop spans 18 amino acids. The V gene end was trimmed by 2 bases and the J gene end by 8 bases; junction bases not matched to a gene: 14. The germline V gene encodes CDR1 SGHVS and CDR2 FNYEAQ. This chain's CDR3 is CASSLNSLAGGNIYEQFF. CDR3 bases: TGTGCCAGCAGCTTAAACTCTCTAGCGGGGGGTAATATCTATGAGCAGTTCTTC.

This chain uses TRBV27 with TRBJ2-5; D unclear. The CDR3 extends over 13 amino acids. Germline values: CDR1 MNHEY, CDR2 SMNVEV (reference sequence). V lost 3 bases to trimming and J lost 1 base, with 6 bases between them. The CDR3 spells CASSFGIQETQYF. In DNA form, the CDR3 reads TGTGCCAGCAGTTTCGGAATCCAAGAGACCCAGTACTTC.

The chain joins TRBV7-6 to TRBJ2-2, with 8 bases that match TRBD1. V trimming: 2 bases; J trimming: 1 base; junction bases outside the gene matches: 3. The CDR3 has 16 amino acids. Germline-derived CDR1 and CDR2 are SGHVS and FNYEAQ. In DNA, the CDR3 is TGTGCCAGCAGCTTAAGTACAGGGGGGAACACCGGGGAGCTGTTTTTT. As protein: CASSLSTGGNTGELFF.

Written as DNA, the CDR3 is TGCGCCAGCAGCGAGGGGTCACAGGGGGCGACCGGGGAGCTGTTTTTT. It codes for CASSEGSQGATGELFF. The V gene is TRBV5-1, the J gene TRBJ2-2; 9 nucleotides match TRBD1. J lost 5 bases, V lost 4 bases, and 9 bases had no gene match. The CDR3 loop spans 16 amino acids. Per germline, CDR1 SGHRS and CDR2 YFSETQ.

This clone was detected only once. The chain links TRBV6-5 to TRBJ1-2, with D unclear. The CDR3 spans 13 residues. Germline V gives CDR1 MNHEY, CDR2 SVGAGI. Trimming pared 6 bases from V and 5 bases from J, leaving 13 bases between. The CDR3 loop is CASRPAGRYGYTF. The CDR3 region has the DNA TGTGCCAGCAGACCCGCGGGAAGGTATGGCTACACCTTC.

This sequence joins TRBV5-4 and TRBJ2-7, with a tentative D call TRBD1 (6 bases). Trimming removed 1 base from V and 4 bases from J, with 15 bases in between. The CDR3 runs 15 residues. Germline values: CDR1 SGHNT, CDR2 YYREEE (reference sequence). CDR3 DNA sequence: TGTGCCAGCAGCTTGAGAACCGGGACACAGTACGAGCAGTACTTC. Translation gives CASSLRTGTQYEQYF. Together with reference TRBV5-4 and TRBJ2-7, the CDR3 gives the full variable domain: ETGVTQSPTHLIKTRGQQVTLRCSSQSGHNTVSWYQQALGQGPQFIFQYYREEENGRGNFPPRFSGLQFPNYSSELNVNALELDDSALYLCASSLRTGTQYEQYFGPGTRLTVT.

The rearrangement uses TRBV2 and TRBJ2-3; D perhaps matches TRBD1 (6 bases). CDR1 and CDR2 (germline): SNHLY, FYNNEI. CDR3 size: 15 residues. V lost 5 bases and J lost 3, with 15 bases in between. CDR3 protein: CASSQNRVTTDTQYF. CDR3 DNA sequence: TGTGCCAGCAGTCAAAACAGGGTTACGACAGATACGCAGTATTTT.

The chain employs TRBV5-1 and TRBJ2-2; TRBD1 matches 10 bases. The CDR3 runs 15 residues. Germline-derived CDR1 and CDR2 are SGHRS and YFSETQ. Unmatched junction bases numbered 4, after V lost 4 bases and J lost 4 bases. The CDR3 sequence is CASSLRTGGTGELFF. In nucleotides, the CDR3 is TGCGCCAGCAGCCTAAGGACAGGGGGCACCGGGGAGCTGTTTTTT. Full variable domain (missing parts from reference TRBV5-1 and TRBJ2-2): KAGVTQTPRYLIKTRGQQVTLSCSPISGHRSVSWYQQTPGQGLQFLFEYFSETQRNKGNFPGRFSGRQFSNSRSEMNVSTLELGDSALYLCASSLRTGGTGELFFGEGSRLTVL.

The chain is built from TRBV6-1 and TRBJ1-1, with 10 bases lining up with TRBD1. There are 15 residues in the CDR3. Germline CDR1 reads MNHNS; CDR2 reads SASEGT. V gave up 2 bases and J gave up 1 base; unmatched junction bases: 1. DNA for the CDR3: TGTGCCAGCAGTGAAAGGACAGGGGGGAACACTGAAGCTTTCTTT. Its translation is CASSERTGGNTEAFF.